This entry lists 13 T cell receptor beta chains sequenced from one sample in a study of PD-1 blockade in classical Hodgkin lymphoma. The time point denotes: cycle 4 day 1 (C4D1), after 6 weeks of nivolumab. Relapse was seen in all patients after autologous stem cell transplantation, and brentuximab vedotin exposure was variable. Isolation of CD8+ T cells from thawed PBMCs used magnetic negative selection. The data were produced by immunoSEQ multiplex PCR, yet TCRdb's version contains in-frame clones alone and is incomplete. The repertoire holds just under 10,000 clones, with about 68% as singletons. The sequences come from CD8+ T cells from blood, collected before the fourth cycle of nivolumab. The source of these receptors is a human donor with classical Hodgkin lymphoma.

This clone appeared a few times. The chain joins TRBV7-9 to TRBJ1-5, with D unclear. Per germline, CDR1 SEHNR and CDR2 FQNEAQ (reference sequence). The CDR3 is made up of 13 amino acids. The germline V and J ends were trimmed by 1 base and 6 bases, with 7 bases remaining between them. CDR3 nucleotides: TGTGCCAGCAGCTTAGGGGGATCTCAGCCCCAGCATTTT. Translated, it gives CASSLGGSQPQHF.

The J gene is TRBJ1-2, the V gene TRBV6-6, with D hard to call. Trimming left V 6 bases short and J 1 base short, with 12 bases between. The CDR3 is 14 residues long. Germline V CDR1 and CDR2: MNHNY, SVGAGI (reference sequence). This chain's CDR3 is CASSLTGSNYGYTF. CDR3 coding DNA: TGTGCCAGCAGCCTAACGGGCAGTAACTATGGCTACACCTTC.

This sequence joins TRBV25-1 and TRBJ1-2; D perhaps matches TRBD1 (5 bases). Germline loops: CDR1 MGHDK, CDR2 SYGVNS. The CDR3 contains 14 residues. V lost 6 bases and J lost 7, with 18 bases in between. CDR3 region: CASRAGGEVVGYTF. The CDR3 DNA is TGTGCCAGCAGGGCGGGGGGGGAGGTCGTTGGCTACACCTTC.

The chain has TRBV15 and TRBJ2-7, with D perhaps assigned TRBD1 or TRBD2 (5 bases each). The CDR3 length is 14 residues. The germline V gene has CDR1 LNHNV and CDR2 YYDKDF (reference sequence). Trimming took 4 bases from V and 1 from J, leaving 11 bases between them. The CDR3 DNA follows: TGTGCCACCAGCACGGGACGGTGGTCCTACGAGCAGTACTTC. It is translated as CATSTGRWSYEQYF.

This rearrangement joins TRBV7-2 to TRBJ2-1, with a possible D match to TRBD2 (6 bases). Germline CDR1 and CDR2: SGHTA and FQGNSA. Trimming stripped 5 bases from V and 5 bases from J, with 19 bases between. The CDR3 runs to 16 residues. CDR3 amino acids: CASSRHGGTLDNEQFF. The DNA of the CDR3 is TGTGCCAGCAGCCGACATGGCGGGACGCTCGACAATGAGCAGTTCTTC. The full variable domain, its missing parts supplied by reference TRBV7-2 and TRBJ2-1, is GAGVSQSPSNKVTEKGKDVELRCDPISGHTALYWYRQSLGQGLEFLIYFQGNSAPDKSGLPSDRFSAERTGGSVSTLTIQRTQQEDSAVYLCASSRHGGTLDNEQFFGPGTRLTVL.

This chain uses TRBV7-6 with TRBJ2-5; D might be TRBD1 or TRBD2, each matching 6 bases. This CDR3 is built from 12 residues. Trimming left V 5 bases short and J 4 bases short, with 8 bases between. Germline CDR1 reads SGHVS; CDR2 reads FNYEAQ. CDR3 sequence: CASSGGRETQYF. The DNA for the CDR3 is TGTGCCAGCAGCGGGGGGCGAGAGACCCAGTACTTC. The variable domain in full, completed from reference TRBV7-6 and TRBJ2-5, reads GAGVSQSPRYKVTKRGQDVALRCDPISGHVSLYWYRQALGQGPEFLTYFNYEAQQDKSGLPNDRFSAERPEGSISTLTIQRTEQRDSAMYRCASSGGRETQYFGPGTRLLVL.

The chain couples TRBV15 to TRBJ2-1, with 10 bases aligning to TRBD1. The CDR3 length is 15 residues. Per the germline V gene, CDR1 is LNHNV and CDR2 is YYDKDF (reference sequence). V shed 4 bases and J 8 bases; nucleotides not matched to a gene: 8. The CDR3, as DNA: TGTGCCACCAGCAACCGGGACAGGGGATTGCATGAGCAGTTCTTC. Translated, it gives CATSNRDRGLHEQFF.

The rearrangement links TRBV4-3 to TRBJ2-7; D uncertain. Germline V CDR1 and CDR2: LGHNA, YSLEER. V lost 1 base and J 3 bases, leaving 7 bases between the germline ends. This CDR3 region has 13 residues. The CDR3, as DNA: TGCGCCAGCAGCCAAGGGGTACGCTACGAGCAGTACTTC. Its protein product is CASSQGVRYEQYF.

The chain links TRBV19 to TRBJ2-7; 12 bases map to TRBD2. The germline gives CDR1 LNHDA, CDR2 SQIVND (reference sequence). The CDR3 is made up of 15 amino acids. Trimming at V came to 5 bases and at J to 2 bases, leaving 4 bases not matched to a gene. This CDR3 is CASSPSSGRAYEQYF. CDR3 DNA: TGTGCCAGTAGTCCCTCTAGCGGGAGGGCCTACGAGCAGTACTTC.

The chain uses TRBV28 and TRBJ2-6; perhaps TRBD1 as D (5 bases). Trimming removed 3 bases from V and 2 bases from J, with 14 bases in between. This CDR3 region has 17 residues. The germline V gene encodes CDR1 MDHEN and CDR2 SYDVKM. CDR3 residues: CASSFRGRSAGANVLTF. The CDR3 DNA follows: TGTGCCAGCAGTTTTAGGGGTAGGAGCGCTGGGGCCAACGTCCTGACTTTC.

The gene calls are TRBV7-9 and TRBJ2-7; 7 positions match TRBD1. V dropped 5 bases and J dropped 3; count of bases not matched to a gene: 10. The CDR3 length is 15 residues. Germline V CDR1 and CDR2: SEHNR, FQNEAQ (reference sequence). Here the CDR3 reads CASSPLTGNDYEQYF. Written as DNA, the CDR3 is TGTGCCAGCAGCCCTCTGACAGGGAACGACTACGAGCAGTACTTC.

V and J are TRBV5-1 and TRBJ2-3; D remains ambiguous. Germline CDR1 SGHRS, CDR2 YFSETQ. V lost 7 bases and J lost 2, with 17 bases in between. The CDR3 has 15 amino acids. CDR3 in DNA: TGCGCCAGCCGTTTTCGGACCTACCTCACAGATACGCAGTATTTT. Protein: CASRFRTYLTDTQYF.

The V and J genes are TRBV6-6 and TRBJ1-1; TRBD1 is a possible D gene (5 bases). CDR1 and CDR2 (germline): MNHNY, SVGAGI (reference sequence). CDR3 length: 15 residues. Between the trimmed V and J ends, which lost 3 bases and 0 bases, there was a span of 11 bases. CDR3 nucleotide sequence: TGTGCCAGCAGTTATGCGCAGGGTATGAACACTGAAGCTTTCTTT. As protein: CASSYAQGMNTEAFF.